One and the same sample provided the 26 T cell receptor beta chains below, sequenced in a study of blood T cell repertoires in COVID-19. The assay was immunoSEQ multiplex PCR, and TCRdb's table has in-frame clones only and misses some. The data contain about 59,000 clones, almost 80% of them singletons. The sample consisted of peripheral blood. The source is a man older than 75 with acute or convalescent COVID-19.

This chain joins TRBV11-2 and TRBJ2-7; 9 nucleotides agree with TRBD1. The CDR3 consists of 16 residues. V was clipped by 7 bases and J by 5 bases; unmatched bases: 15. CDR1 and CDR2 (germline): SGHAT, FQNNGV. This CDR3 reads CASKRTSGQGLHEQYF. CDR3 coding DNA: TGTGCCAGCAAACGAACGTCAGGACAGGGGCTACACGAGCAGTACTTC.

The CDR3 here is CAVRSTNQPQHF. Written as DNA, the CDR3 is TGTGCCGTCCGTTCGACAAATCAGCCCCAGCATTTT. The rearrangement uses TRBV10-3 and TRBJ1-5, with D uncertain. Trimming left V 11 bases short and J 4 bases short, with 12 bases between. The CDR3 covers 12 residues. Germline values: CDR1 ENHRY, CDR2 SYGVKD.

The chain carries TRBV25-1 and TRBJ1-1; tentative D call: TRBD1 (5 bases). Trimming took off 3 bases at V and 5 bases at J, with 13 bases between the two ends. The germline CDR1 and CDR2 sequences are MGHDK and SYGVNS. The CDR3 has 14 amino acids. This CDR3 is CASSEGGADTEAFF. The CDR3 DNA follows: TGTGCCAGCAGTGAGGGGGGAGCGGATACTGAAGCTTTCTTT.

The genes are TRBV2 and TRBJ1-2; D is possibly TRBD1 (5 bases). Trimming removed 0 bases from V and 8 bases from J, with 16 bases in between. The V gene's germline CDR1 is SNHLY and CDR2 FYNNEI. The CDR3 length is 15 residues. Written as DNA, the CDR3 is TGTGCCAGCAGTGAAGCGTTCGGGCAGGGAGGCGGCTACACCTTC. Translated, it gives CASSEAFGQGGGYTF.

The chain is built from TRBV5-1 and TRBJ1-2; a possible D gene is TRBD1 (5 bases). There are 15 residues in the CDR3. Germline V gives CDR1 SGHRS, CDR2 YFSETQ. V was cut by 0 bases and J by 7 bases, with 16 bases left in between. CDR3 coding DNA: TGCGCCAGCAGCTTGGCCGGGGGGACGCGGTCTGGCTACACCTTC. Its protein is CASSLAGGTRSGYTF.

In DNA, the CDR3 is TGCGCCAGCAGCCAAGTCCAAGGAGGGGACTATGGCTACACCTTC. Protein sequence: CASSQVQGGDYGYTF. The gene calls are TRBV4-1 and TRBJ1-2; possibly TRBD1 for D (5 bases). Trimming stripped 1 base from V and 3 bases from J, with 12 bases between. Germline CDR1 reads MGHRA; CDR2 reads YSYEKL. This CDR3 spans 15 amino acids.

The chain carries TRBV11-3 and TRBJ1-2; D is uncertain. There are 13 residues in the CDR3. Germline V CDR1 and CDR2: SGHNT, YENEEA. V lost 3 bases and J 4 bases, leaving 9 bases between the germline ends. As DNA, the CDR3 is TGTGCCAGCAGCTTGGGAGCGAGCTATGGCTACACCTTC. It yields the protein CASSLGASYGYTF. The full variable domain, its missing parts supplied by reference TRBV11-3 and TRBJ1-2, is EAGVVQSPRYKIIEKKQPVAFWCNPISGHNTLYWYLQNLGQGPELLIRYENEEAVDDSQLPKDRFSAERLKGVDSTLKIQPAELGDSAVYLCASSLGASYGYTFGSGTRLTVV.

This clone was seen only once. This rearrangement joins TRBV28 to TRBJ1-5; 8 bases are shared with TRBD1. Trimming cost V 5 bases and J 4 bases; bases outside gene matches: 7. CDR1 MDHEN and CDR2 SYDVKM come from the germline V gene. The CDR3 has 15 amino acids. The CDR3 DNA follows: TGTGCCAGCAGTCTGACAGGGGCCCGTAATCAGCCCCAGCATTTT. Its protein product is CASSLTGARNQPQHF.

As for this clone: This specimen includes other DNA sequences encoding the same CDR3. This rearrangement joins TRBV6-5 to TRBJ1-2; 9 nucleotides align to TRBD1. The CDR3 has 15 residues. Germline lookup yields CDR1 MNHEY and CDR2 SVGAGI. V gave up 0 bases and J gave up 4 bases; unmatched junction bases: 3. As DNA, the CDR3 is TGTGCCAGCAGTTACTCGACAGGGGGAAGCTATGGCTACACCTTC. Its protein is CASSYSTGGSYGYTF.

This chain joins TRBV5-1 and TRBJ1-3; 7 bases map to TRBD1. V gave up 3 bases and J gave up 0 bases; unmatched junction bases: 3. The CDR3 loop spans 15 amino acids. Per the germline V gene, CDR1 is SGHRS and CDR2 is YFSETQ. CDR3 in DNA: TGCGCCAGCAGCTCGGGACAGCGCTCTGGAAACACCATATATTTT. Translation gives CASSSGQRSGNTIYF. The variable domain in full, completed from reference TRBV5-1 and TRBJ1-3, reads KAGVTQTPRYLIKTRGQQVTLSCSPISGHRSVSWYQQTPGQGLQFLFEYFSETQRNKGNFPGRFSGRQFSNSRSEMNVSTLELGDSALYLCASSSGQRSGNTIYFGEGSWLTVV.

In its sample, this clone was seen a few times. The V and J genes are TRBV3-1 (or the pseudogene TRBV3-2) and TRBJ1-5; 7 bases match TRBD1. The germline V gene has CDR1 LGHDT and CDR2 YNNKEL (reference sequence). This CDR3 is built from 16 residues. With V trimmed by 1 base and J by 1 base, 4 bases remained unmatched. CDR3 DNA sequence: TGTGCCAGCAGCCAAGGACCGGACAGGAGCAATCAGCCCCAGCATTTT. This encodes CASSQGPDRSNQPQHF.

The CDR3 coding sequence is TGTGCCAGCAGGACTAGCGGGCCCCGCGGTACCGGGGAGCTGTTTTTT. This encodes CASRTSGPRGTGELFF. This rearrangement joins TRBV27 to TRBJ2-2; TRBD2 aligns across 10 bases. CDR3 length: 16 amino acids. Germline CDR1 and CDR2: MNHEY and SMNVEV (reference sequence). The ends lost 6 bases at V and 5 bases at J; junction bases unmatched: 9.

The chain combines TRBV11-3 with TRBJ2-6; TRBD1 aligns across 9 bases. The CDR3 covers 17 residues. Trimming removed 5 bases from V and 1 base from J; junction bases left unmatched: 6. The V gene's germline CDR1 is SGHNT and CDR2 YENEEA. The DNA for the CDR3 is TGTGCCAGCAGCAGGGACAGGGCACTATCTGGGGCCAACGTCCTGACTTTC. Translated: CASSRDRALSGANVLTF.

This clone was observed a handful of times. The J gene is TRBJ2-7, the V gene TRBV4-1; tentative D call: TRBD2 (6 bases). The germline CDR1 and CDR2 sequences are MGHRA and YSYEKL. The CDR3 contains 13 residues. Trimming removed 4 bases from V and 7 bases from J, with 14 bases in between. In nucleotides, the CDR3 is TGCGCCAGCAGCCCGCAACAGGCGGGGGAGCAGTACTTC. Amino acids: CASSPQQAGEQYF.

The rearrangement links TRBV6-5 to TRBJ1-6, with 10 positions matching TRBD1. The germline V gene has CDR1 MNHEY and CDR2 SVGAGI. V lost 7 bases and J lost 8; bases outside the gene matches: 8. There are 15 residues in the CDR3. In nucleotides, the CDR3 is TGTGCCAGCATCCCGGGACAGGGGTTTCATTCACCCCTCCACTTT. Translating it yields CASIPGQGFHSPLHF.

This rearrangement joins TRBV19 to TRBJ1-4, with a possible D match to TRBD1 (6 bases). In germline, CDR1 is LNHDA, CDR2 SQIVND (reference sequence). Trimming took off 4 bases at V and 0 bases at J, with 9 bases between the two ends. The CDR3 runs 15 residues. The CDR3: CASSTRQATNEKLFF. The CDR3 DNA sequence: TGTGCCAGTAGTACCCGACAGGCAACTAATGAAAAACTGTTTTTT.

V is TRBV18 and J is TRBJ2-1, with TRBD2 matching 14 bases. CDR1 KGHSH and CDR2 LQKENI come from the germline V gene. CDR3 length: 15 amino acids. Trimming took 3 bases from V and 6 from J; bases not matched to a gene: 1. The CDR3 reads CASSPTSGGVNEQFF. CDR3 DNA: TGTGCCAGCTCACCGACTAGCGGGGGGGTCAATGAGCAGTTCTTC.

This chain uses TRBV6-6 with TRBJ1-2; 7 nucleotides align to TRBD1. The CDR3 covers 13 residues. J lost 5 bases, V lost 0 bases, and 0 bases had no gene match. Germline CDR1 and CDR2: MNHNY and SVGAGI (reference sequence). The CDR3 sequence is CASSYSTGYGYTF. CDR3 in DNA: TGTGCCAGCAGTTACTCGACAGGGTATGGCTACACCTTC.

This chain joins TRBV19 and TRBJ1-2; D not certain. The germline gives CDR1 LNHDA, CDR2 SQIVND (reference sequence). The V gene lost 2 bases and the J gene lost 6 bases, with 16 bases spanning the gap. CDR3 length equals 15 residues. CDR3 amino acids: CASSISGPISDGYTF. The CDR3 bases are TGTGCCAGTAGTATATCTGGGCCCATATCCGATGGCTACACCTTC. The variable domain in full, completed from reference TRBV19 and TRBJ1-2, reads DGGITQSPKYLFRKEGQNVTLSCEQNLNHDAMYWYRQDPGQGLRLIYYSQIVNDFQKGDIAEGYSVSREKKESFPLTVTSAQKNPTAFYLCASSISGPISDGYTFGSGTRLTVV.

This sequence joins TRBV5-1 and TRBJ2-5, with TRBD2 matching over 8 bases. The CDR3 consists of 15 residues. CDR1 and CDR2 from the germline V gene are SGHRS and YFSETQ. The V and J ends lost 2 bases and 0 bases, in that order; junction bases with no gene match: 3. As DNA, the CDR3 is TGCGCCAGCAGCTTCGGGGGGGTTAACCAAGAGACCCAGTACTTC. This sequence encodes CASSFGGVNQETQYF. Looking up the rest from reference TRBV5-1 and TRBJ2-5 gives the full variable domain: KAGVTQTPRYLIKTRGQQVTLSCSPISGHRSVSWYQQTPGQGLQFLFEYFSETQRNKGNFPGRFSGRQFSNSRSEMNVSTLELGDSALYLCASSFGGVNQETQYFGPGTRLLVL.

The chain links TRBV3-1 (or the pseudogene TRBV3-2) to TRBJ1-2; tentatively, D is TRBD1 (5 bases). From germline, CDR1 is LGHDT and CDR2 YNNKEL (reference sequence). The CDR3 runs to 13 residues. The V end was cut by 4 bases, the J end by 6 bases, with 12 bases between. Here the CDR3 DNA reads TGTGCCAGCAGCCCGGTGCAGGGAAATGGCTACACCTTC. It is translated as CASSPVQGNGYTF.

The rearrangement links TRBV6-5 to TRBJ2-7; 7 nucleotides match TRBD1. V gave up 6 bases and J gave up 4 bases; unmatched junction bases: 12. The CDR3 runs 15 residues. CDR1 MNHEY and CDR2 SVGAGI come from the germline V gene. CDR3 residues: CASRSPGQRPYEQYF. The CDR3 bases are TGTGCCAGCAGGAGCCCGGGACAGAGGCCGTACGAGCAGTACTTC.

This chain joins TRBV30 and TRBJ1-2; 11 nucleotides align to TRBD1. The trim removed 3 bases at V and 4 bases at J, leaving 16 bases unmatched. The CDR3 consists of 18 residues. Germline CDR1 reads GTSNPN; CDR2 reads SVGIG (reference sequence). Here the CDR3 DNA reads TGTGCCTGGAGCAGAGCAATCACCGGGACAGGGGGAGGCTATGGCTACACCTTC. Amino acid sequence: CAWSRAITGTGGGYGYTF.

This chain connects TRBV6-5 to TRBJ1-5; D unclear. Germline CDR1 is MNHEY and CDR2 is SVGAGI. The CDR3 is 13 residues long. Between the trimmed V and J ends, which lost 3 bases and 4 bases, there was a span of 7 bases. CDR3 nucleotide sequence: TGTGCCAGCAGTTATAGTTCGAATCAGCCCCAGCATTTT. Amino acid sequence: CASSYSSNQPQHF.

In its sample, this clone was seen a few times. The V and J genes are TRBV28 and TRBJ1-2; TRBD1 is a possible D gene (6 bases). Per the germline V gene, CDR1 is MDHEN and CDR2 is SYDVKM. V lost 2 bases and J lost 8, with 12 bases in between. The CDR3 extends over 13 amino acids. The CDR3 sequence is CASSLRAGVGYTF. CDR3 bases: TGTGCCAGCAGTTTAAGGGCAGGGGTAGGCTACACCTTC.

V and J are TRBV12-3 or TRBV12-4 and TRBJ1-6; D gene ambiguous. V was cut by 7 bases and J by 1 base, with 5 bases left in between. The CDR3 length is 13 residues. The CDR3, as DNA: TGTGCCAGCAAGACATCCTATAATTCACCCCTCCACTTT. This translates into CASKTSYNSPLHF.